The T cell receptor beta chain under discussion was sequenced for a study of response to subunit inactivated influenza vaccine. Study findings and constraints: Authors suggested few new T cells are recruited by each seasonal influenza vaccination.

One entry per CDR3 protein, called by TCRdb with MiXCR from the RT-PCR reads. This sample has hundreds of thousands of distinct CDR3 sequences, with about 7.6% found just once. Trimming left V 4 bases short and J 10 bases short, with 13 bases between. The CDR3 loop spans 12 amino acids. CDR1 is MDHEN and CDR2 is SYDVKM in the germline V gene. About this clonotype: Its specificity is not known.

Specimen: PBMCs from blood, collected around 25 months after vaccination. This chain uses TRBV28 with TRBJ1-2, with a tentative D call TRBD1 (5 bases). This TCR came from a man between 50 and 75 years old who received an inactivated influenza vaccine. CDR3 sequence: CASSSRALYYTF. CDR3 nucleotides: TGTGCCAGCAGTTCCAGGGCCCTGTACTACACCTTC.